Shown below are 29 T cell receptor beta chains from a single sample sequenced in a study of molecular identifiers for immune sequencing clone quantification. One entry per CDR3 protein results from TCRdb running MiXCR on the PCR reads. The sample consists of roughly 320,000 distinct CDR3 sequences, roughly 23% of them appearing once. Input material: naive CD8+ T cells from blood, with Jurkat cell RNA spiked in. Subset of the sample: FACS-sorted CD8+CD4-CCR7+CD45RA+ naive T cells. The receptors were sampled from a human donor in good health. Some libraries in this study had Jurkat cell RNA spiked in.

Note on this clonotype: A much bigger clone sits one base away, suggesting this may be a read error. The chain couples TRBV30 to TRBJ2-1, with TRBD1 identical over 7 bases. Trimming at V came to 5 bases and at J to 8 bases, leaving 9 bases not matched to a gene. The CDR3 has 13 amino acids. In germline, CDR1 is GTSNPN, CDR2 SVGIG (reference sequence). CDR3 nucleotide sequence: TGTGCCTGGGCAACAGGGGTAAGTGATGAGCAGTTCTTC. It codes for CAWATGVSDEQFF.

This clonotype turned up a few times. This chain links TRBV11-2 with TRBJ1-1; D is perhaps TRBD1 (6 bases). The CDR3 spans 15 residues. The V end lost 4 bases, the J end lost 7 bases, and 19 bases lay between the germline ends. Germline CDR1 reads SGHAT; CDR2 reads FQNNGV. CDR3 region: CASSSGTWTGIEAFF. CDR3 nucleotides: TGTGCCAGCAGCTCCGGGACATGGACGGGAATTGAAGCTTTCTTT.

This clonotype was counted at least ten times. V and J are TRBV7-9 and TRBJ2-3; D may match TRBD1 or TRBD2 (5 bases each). CDR3 length: 11 residues. Per the germline V gene, CDR1 is SEHNR and CDR2 is FQNEAQ (reference sequence). Between the trimmed V and J ends, which lost 6 bases and 4 bases, there was a span of 5 bases. CDR3 loop: CASRGADTQYF. For the CDR3, the DNA is TGTGCCAGCAGGGGGGCAGATACGCAGTATTTT.

This clonotype was observed a few times. The germline gene is not matched at one end of the junction; a read error may be the cause. The rearrangement joins TRBV10-3 to TRBJ2-7, with D perhaps matching TRBD1 or TRBD2 (5 bases each). Germline-derived CDR1 and CDR2 are ENHRY and SYGVKD. The CDR3 is made up of 12 amino acids. The CDR3 nucleotides are TGTGCCATCAGTGAAGGGGAGTACGGGCAGTACTTC. Translating gives CAISEGEYGQYF.

This clonotype has ten or more counts. V usage is TRBV7-9 and J usage is TRBJ1-6; D may be TRBD1 (5 bases). Between the trimmed V and J ends, which lost 5 bases and 7 bases, there was a span of 12 bases. The germline gives CDR1 SEHNR, CDR2 FQNEAQ (reference sequence). This CDR3 has 14 amino acids. CDR3 sequence (DNA): TGTGCCAGCAGCGTCCGGGACCGAAATTCACCCCTCCACTTT. Encoded protein: CASSVRDRNSPLHF.

This clonotype showed up many times. The chain employs TRBV7-9 and TRBJ2-2; 8 nucleotides align to TRBD2. The V gene's germline CDR1 is SEHNR and CDR2 FQNEAQ (reference sequence). Losses at the gene ends were 1 base for V and 7 bases for J; bases not matched to a gene: 14. CDR3 size: 18 residues. This CDR3 is CASSLGPAGASGGGELFF. DNA for the CDR3: TGTGCCAGCAGCTTAGGGCCAGCGGGAGCTTCTGGCGGCGGGGAGCTGTTTTTT.

This clonotype was counted many times. The chain combines TRBV19 with TRBJ1-5; D is unclear. The germline V gene has CDR1 LNHDA and CDR2 SQIVND (reference sequence). The germline V and J ends were trimmed by 2 bases and 1 base, with 15 bases remaining between them. The CDR3 consists of 17 residues. The CDR3 spells CASSILADLSSNQPQHF. CDR3 nucleotides: TGTGCCAGTAGTATATTGGCAGACCTATCGAGCAATCAGCCCCAGCATTTT.

There are a few counts of this clonotype. The rearrangement joins TRBV12-3 or TRBV12-4 to TRBJ2-3; D gene unclear. Trimming took off 1 base at V and 0 bases at J, with 17 bases between the two ends. The CDR3 loop spans 18 amino acids. This CDR3 reads CASSLVLLGVDSTDTQYF. CDR3 DNA sequence: TGTGCCAGCAGTTTAGTTCTCCTGGGCGTGGATAGCACAGATACGCAGTATTTT.

This sequence joins TRBV15 and TRBJ1-1; 7 nucleotides align to TRBD1. CDR3 size: 20 residues. With 3 bases clipped from V and 4 bases from J, the junction kept 23 bases outside the gene matches. Germline assignment: CDR1 LNHNV and CDR2 YYDKDF (reference sequence). CDR3 nucleotides: TGTGCCACCAGCAGGGGGTTTGGGACAGCAATAAACCCCCGTAGCACTGAAGCTTTCTTT. Amino acid sequence: CATSRGFGTAINPRSTEAFF. The full variable domain, completed using reference TRBV15 and TRBJ1-1, is DAMVIQNPRYQVTQFGKPVTLSCSQTLNHNVMYWYQQKSSQAPKLLFHYYDKDFNNEADTPDNFQSRRPNTSFCFLDIRSPGLGDTAMYLCATSRGFGTAINPRSTEAFFGQGTRLTVV.

This clonotype was seen many times. The rearrangement links TRBV5-1 to TRBJ2-7, with D possibly called TRBD1 or TRBD2 (5 bases each). Trimming shortened V by 0 bases and J by 2 bases, and 12 bases separated the two germline ends. Germline assignment: CDR1 SGHRS and CDR2 YFSETQ. The CDR3 runs to 15 residues. The CDR3 region has the DNA TGCGCCAGCAGCTTGGGTGGGGGACCAACCTACGAGCAGTACTTC. This translates into CASSLGGGPTYEQYF. Full variable domain (rest looked up from reference TRBV5-1 and TRBJ2-7): KAGVTQTPRYLIKTRGQQVTLSCSPISGHRSVSWYQQTPGQGLQFLFEYFSETQRNKGNFPGRFSGRQFSNSRSEMNVSTLELGDSALYLCASSLGGGPTYEQYFGPGTRLTVT.

Comment on this clonotype: This may come from a read error, since a much larger clone is one base off. The chain employs TRBV5-1 and TRBJ2-7, with 7 positions matching TRBD1. The CDR3 totals 15 residues. Germline lookup yields CDR1 SGHRS and CDR2 YFSETQ. As DNA, the CDR3 is TGCGCCAGCCGCTTAGCCGGGACAGAAGTCTACGAGCAGTACTTC. Translating gives CASRLAGTEVYEQYF.

This clonotype was seen repeatedly, ten times or more. V usage is TRBV21-1 and J usage is TRBJ1-2; the tabulated D call, TRBD1, remains unverified against the DNA. TRBV21-1 is a listed pseudogene. The CDR3 totals 13 residues. The CDR3 region has the DNA TGTGCCAGCACCCAGAACAGGCCCTATGGCTACACCTTC. Translating gives CASTQNRPYGYTF.

At least ten counts were recorded for this clonotype. CDR3 in DNA: TGTGCCAGCAGCTCCGTCGGAGCCACTAGCACAGATACGCAGTATTTT. It is translated as CASSSVGATSTDTQYF. The genes are TRBV7-8 and TRBJ2-3; D is unresolved. V lost 4 bases, J lost 0 bases, and 14 bases lay in between. Germline CDR1 and CDR2: SGHVS and FQNEAQ. The CDR3 contains 16 residues.

This clonotype has only a few counts. The CDR3 DNA reads TGTGCCAGCAGTCCCGGGACTAGCGGGTTGAAAGAGACCCAGTACTTC. Its translation: CASSPGTSGLKETQYF. The gene calls are TRBV27 and TRBJ2-5; 12 bases agree with TRBD2. Trimming at V came to 5 bases and at J to 3 bases, leaving 7 bases not matched to a gene. Germline loops: CDR1 MNHEY, CDR2 SMNVEV (reference sequence). The CDR3 consists of 16 residues.

This clonotype was seen many times. The chain carries TRBV28 and TRBJ2-3, with 11 bases that match TRBD1. The V segment lost 6 bases and the J segment 3 bases; nucleotides outside the gene matches: 11. Germline-derived CDR1 and CDR2 are MDHEN and SYDVKM. The CDR3 is 17 amino acids. CDR3 region: CASSYLTGQGETDTQYF. CDR3 sequence (DNA): TGTGCCAGCAGCTACTTAACGGGACAGGGGGAAACAGATACGCAGTATTTT.

A word on this clonotype: This could be a read error, since a much larger clone is one nucleotide away. The V gene is TRBV6-5, the J gene TRBJ2-7; a possible D gene is TRBD1 (5 bases). V was clipped by 0 bases and J by 5 bases, with 20 bases between them. CDR3 length: 17 amino acids. Germline V gene lookup returns CDR1 MNHEY and CDR2 SVGAGI. The CDR3, as DNA: TGTGCCAGCAGTTACTCGAAGGCAGGACAAAGATCCCACGAGCAGTACTTC. It translates to CASSYSKAGQRSHEQYF.

This clonotype was observed many times. The chain has TRBV23-1 and TRBJ2-1; D remains unclear. TRBV23-1 is an ORF for which the function is uncertain. The CDR3 consists of 13 residues. Trimming took off 4 bases at V and 3 bases at J, with 7 bases between the two ends. For the CDR3, the DNA is TGCGCCAGCAGTCCTTGGCACTACAATGAGCAGTTCTTC. This encodes CASSPWHYNEQFF.

This clonotype was detected only a few times. The chain is built from TRBV12-3 or TRBV12-4 and TRBJ2-3; 8 bases align to TRBD1. The CDR3 totals 15 residues. The junction had 4 bases not matched to a gene; V was cut back by 5 bases and J by 0 bases. The CDR3 DNA reads TGTGCCAGCAGTCCGACAGGGGTTAGCACAGATACGCAGTATTTT. Protein product: CASSPTGVSTDTQYF.

This clonotype was counted many times. The chain has TRBV21-1 and TRBJ1-1; the table calls TRBD1, which could not be checked here. TRBV21-1 is shown as a pseudogene. CDR3 length: 15 amino acids. CDR3 region: CASSPRDRGVSEAFF. In DNA form, the CDR3 reads TGTGCCAGCAGCCCCCGGGACAGGGGTGTTTCTGAAGCTTTCTTT.

Notes on this clonotype: This sequence may be a read error, since a much larger clone differs from it by one base. V is TRBV20-1 and J is TRBJ1-6; D is unclear. Trimming stripped 8 bases from V and 6 bases from J, with 14 bases between. The CDR3 spans 13 residues. The germline CDR1 and CDR2 sequences are DFQATT and SNEGSKA (reference sequence). CDR3 amino acids: CSTNGISNSPLHF. CDR3 bases: TGCAGTACTAACGGGATATCTAATTCACCCCTCCACTTT.

This clonotype was observed a handful of times. The chain employs TRBV27 and TRBJ2-6; D possibly corresponds to TRBD1 (7 bases). CDR3 length equals 15 residues. Per germline, CDR1 MNHEY and CDR2 SMNVEV (reference sequence). Trimming pared 3 bases from V and 4 bases from J, leaving 10 bases between. CDR3 residues: CASSFRGAGANVLTF. DNA of the CDR3: TGTGCCAGCAGTTTCAGGGGGGCCGGGGCCAACGTCCTGACTTTC.

J is TRBJ2-5 and V is TRBV2, with 7 bases matching TRBD1. This CDR3 is 12 amino acids long. Germline CDR1 reads SNHLY; CDR2 reads FYNNEI. V was clipped by 3 bases and J by 12 bases; unmatched bases: 7. The CDR3 region is CASSDPGQQKYF. In nucleotides, the CDR3 is TGTGCCAGCAGTGATCCGGGACAGCAAAAGTACTTC.

At least ten counts were recorded for this clonotype. The chain recombines TRBV7-9 with TRBJ2-2; a weak D match, TRBD1 (6 bases). CDR1 and CDR2 (germline): SEHNR, FQNEAQ (reference sequence). This CDR3 has 12 amino acids. Trimming shortened V by 5 bases and J by 7 bases, and 8 bases separated the two germline ends. The CDR3 spells CASSQGIGELFF. The CDR3 DNA reads as TGTGCCAGCAGCCAGGGGATCGGGGAGCTGTTTTTT.

On this clonotype itself: This may be a read error, as it is one base from a much larger clone. The rearrangement uses TRBV13 and TRBJ2-2; TRBD2 might be the D (6 bases). This CDR3 has 11 residues. Germline V gene lookup returns CDR1 PRHDT and CDR2 FYEKMQ (reference sequence). The CDR3 DNA follows: TGTGCCAGCAGACGCACCGGGGGGCTGTTTTTT. Its translation is CASRRTGGLFF.

A remark on this clonotype: This clone may be a read error of a much larger clone one base away. V is TRBV20-1 and J is TRBJ2-7; no firm D call. The CDR3 is 13 residues long. Germline V gives CDR1 DFQATT, CDR2 SNEGSKA (reference sequence). Trimming shortened V by 2 bases and J by 0 bases, and 8 bases separated the two germline ends. The CDR3 is CSARLGVSYEQYF. CDR3 nucleotide sequence: TGCAGTGCTAGATTAGGTGTCTCCTACGAGCAGTACTTC.

V and J are TRBV28 and TRBJ2-5, with D possibly matching TRBD2 (5 bases). The CDR3 sequence is 16 residues long. Trimming shortened V by 7 bases and J by 5 bases, and 23 bases separated the two germline ends. Germline V gives CDR1 MDHEN, CDR2 SYDVKM. This CDR3 reads CASTKNGKMTRETQYF. Here the CDR3 DNA reads TGTGCCAGCACTAAAAACGGGAAAATGACCCGGGAGACCCAGTACTTC.

This clonotype came up many times. The gene calls are TRBV5-1 and TRBJ2-5, with D possibly being TRBD2 (5 bases). This CDR3 is 15 amino acids long. V lost 3 bases and J lost 5, with 17 bases in between. Germline V gene data show CDR1 as SGHRS and CDR2 as YFSETQ. The CDR3 sequence is CASSSIPGSRETQYF. DNA of the CDR3: TGCGCCAGCAGCTCTATCCCGGGATCGAGGGAGACCCAGTACTTC.

Remarks on this clonotype: A single base separates this from a much larger clone, so it may be a read error. This rearrangement joins TRBV4-1 to TRBJ1-2; perhaps TRBD1 as D (5 bases). This CDR3 comprises 13 residues. Germline V gene data show CDR1 as MGHRA and CDR2 as YSYEKL. The CDR3 bases are TGCGCCAGCGGCCAAGATCCAGGGACTGGCTACACCTTC. This sequence encodes CASGQDPGTGYTF.

This clonotype was detected a few times. The V and J genes are TRBV6-1 and TRBJ1-2, with D possibly being TRBD1 (6 bases). The V gene's germline CDR1 is MNHNS and CDR2 SASEGT. Trimming took 1 base from V and 2 from J, leaving 8 bases between them. This CDR3 has 14 residues. CDR3 bases: TGTGCCAGCAGTGAAGTAAGGGGGAACTATGGCTACACCTTC. This codes for CASSEVRGNYGYTF.